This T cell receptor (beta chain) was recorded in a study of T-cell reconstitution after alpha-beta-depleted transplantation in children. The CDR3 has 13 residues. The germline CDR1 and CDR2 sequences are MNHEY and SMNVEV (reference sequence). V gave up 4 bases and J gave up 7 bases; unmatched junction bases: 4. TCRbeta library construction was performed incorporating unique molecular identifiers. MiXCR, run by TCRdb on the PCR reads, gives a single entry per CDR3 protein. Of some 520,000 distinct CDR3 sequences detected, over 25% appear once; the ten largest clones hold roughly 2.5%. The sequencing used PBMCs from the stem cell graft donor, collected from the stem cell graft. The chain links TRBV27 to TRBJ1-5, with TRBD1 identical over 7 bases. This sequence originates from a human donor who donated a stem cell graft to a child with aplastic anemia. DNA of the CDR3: TGTGCCAGCAGTTCCCGGACAGGACAGCCCCAGCATTTT. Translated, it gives CASSSRTGQPQHF.